This T cell receptor beta chain is from a study of OX40 agonist ivuxolimab in advanced cancers. Context from the whole study: Ivuxolimab was an agonistic, fully human IgG2 monoclonal antibody directed against OX40 (CD134), a costimulatory receptor. The monotherapy dose-escalation portion (N ≈ 57 patients) of the phase I ivuxolimab trial is reported in the paper. Peripheral TCRbeta sequencing was intended to test whether TCR sequence diversity was altered and clonal T-cell expansion was caused by ivuxolimab. Intravenous ivuxolimab was administered to patients every 2 weeks at six dose levels: 0.01, 0.1, 0.3, 1.5, 3 and 10 mg/kg. Three dose-escalation patients achieved partial responses, one with hepatocellular carcinoma and two with cutaneous melanoma. Patients were allowed to have had prior anti-PD-1, anti-PD-L1 or anti-CTLA-4 therapy, and roughly 40% of the dose-escalation patients had been treated with checkpoint inhibitors. Of the roughly 51 patients in dose escalation, 19 had hepatocellular carcinoma, about 15 had melanoma, 9 had renal cell carcinoma and 9 had head and neck cancer. A male proportion of around 80% and a mean age of approximately 61 years, ranging from about 23 to 90, were recorded for the dose-escalation cohort.

For sequencing of the TCRbeta CDR3 region, genomic DNA was extracted from the sorted cells. The immunoSEQ Assay was used for sequencing of TCRbeta CDR3 regions. Drawn from immuneACCESS, this table holds only the in-frame rearrangements with V and J called that TCRdb kept. Clones are partly lost; checked studies trace under half to an unresolved V gene and leave the rest unexplained. The sample yields tens of thousands of clones; around 86% were counted once. Around 2% of the sample is in the top ten clones. Summary of the overall study and its limitations: After ivuxolimab, more expanded clones were found on average in CD8+ T cells than in CD4+ T cells. At doses from 0.1 to 3.0 mg/kg, clonal expansion was seen in both CD4+ and CD8+ blood T cells between baseline and week 6. Low levels of normalized T-cell clonal expansion were also seen in some patients who did not respond. In the 0.1-3.0 mg/kg groups, partial responders were among the patients with the lowest normalized peripheral clonal expansion, particularly in CD8+ T cells. The antigen specificity of the clonally expanded peripheral T cells was not determined.

This clone was observed once. It lacks a known antigen. No clone much larger than this one lies a single base away; base qualities are absent. Patients with a history of autoimmune disease or receiving systemic immunosuppression were excluded from the trial. In every dose cohort, peripheral blood was drawn for TCR sequencing at baseline, cycle 4 day 1, and cycle 7 day 1. Samples were obtained from an open-label, multicenter, first-in-human phase I dose-escalation trial of ivuxolimab. Adults with locally advanced or metastatic melanoma, renal cell carcinoma, hepatocellular carcinoma or head and neck squamous cell carcinoma were enrolled in the trial. Before TCR sequencing, CD4+ and CD8+ T cells were separately sorted from peripheral blood. The specimen was CD4+ or CD8+ T cells sorted from blood, collected in a trial of the OX40 agonist ivuxolimab. This clonotype was obtained from an adult with an advanced solid tumor such as melanoma, head and neck, liver or kidney cancer.

The sequence in DNA is TGTGCCAGCGGCCCTGGGGGCTCTGGAAACACCATATATTTT. This codes for CASGPGGSGNTIYF. This sequence uses TRBV7-8 and TRBJ1-3; tentative D gene TRBD1, with 5 bases matching. The germline ends are 11 bases apart after V is trimmed by 8 bases and J by 0 bases. The CDR3 spans 14 residues, from the cysteine through the phenylalanine. The DNA shown is the 42-base CDR3, in frame from base 1. CDR1 and CDR2, looked up from the germline V gene, are SGHVS and FQNEAQ.